The clone carrying this TCR beta chain occurred a few times. Germline-derived CDR1 and CDR2 are MNHNY and SVGAGI (reference sequence). This CDR3 has 12 amino acids. Trimming took 7 bases from V and 4 from J, leaving 8 bases between them. The time point here: after dendritic cell vaccination, including at tumor progression/relapse. The sample is drawn from a study of glioma-infiltrating T cells after dendritic cell vaccination. Study-level background: Patients had newly diagnosed or recurrent glioblastoma and received dendritic cell vaccines. Autologous tumor lysate-pulsed dendritic cell vaccination was given between the early 2000s and the early 2010s. Dendritic cell vaccine was injected intradermally three times, biweekly.

Assay used: immunoSEQ multiplex PCR; TCRdb lists only in-frame clones, some missing. This sample has about 50,000 clones, with around 89% found just once. This clonotype was sampled from a human donor with glioblastoma. The chain recombines TRBV6-6 with TRBJ1-3; D might be TRBD1 (5 bases). The sample was blood, taken after dendritic cell vaccination. CDR3 amino acids: CASKGEGNTIYF. As DNA, the CDR3 is TGTGCCAGCAAAGGGGAAGGAAACACCATATATTTT.